These T cell receptor beta chains were read from a single sample in a study of shared clonotypes between healthy human individuals. The table came from immunoSEQ multiplex PCR; TCRdb's copy has only in-frame clones and leaves some out. The sample lists a few hundred thousand clones, roughly four fifths occurring once. The sequenced sample consisted of PBMCs. The receptor set was obtained from a woman between 40 and 55 years old in good health. Some clones in this sample may be carry-over from other donors' samples. The CDR3 runs from the conserved cysteine through the conserved F or W. A D gene is named only where the DNA matches it firmly. Size is omitted from some rows. Given values are once, few, many or a class for expanded clones.

v_call	j_call	d_call	clone_size	cdr3_aa	cdr3_nt
TRBV19	TRBJ2-3	.	.	CASSRRGASGTDTQYF	TGTGCCAGTAGTCGGAGGGGGGCTAGCGGCACAGATACGCAGTATTTT
TRBV28	TRBJ1-2	.	.	CASSSLREGGYTF	TGTGCCAGCAGTTCGCTCCGGGAGGGAGGCTACACCTTC
TRBV4-1	TRBJ1-2	.	few	CASSQRQGPTLNYGYTF	TGCGCCAGCAGCCAACGGCAGGGCCCTACCCTGAACTATGGCTACACCTTC
TRBV4-1	TRBJ2-5	.	.	CASSQVSLGQETQYF	TGCGCCAGCAGCCAAGTCTCGCTTGGCCAAGAGACCCAGTACTTC
TRBV28	TRBJ2-7	TRBD2	.	CASSPPWDYSSYEQYF	TGTGCCAGCAGTCCTCCGTGGGACTACAGCTCCTACGAGCAGTACTTC
TRBV18	TRBJ1-5	TRBD1	.	CASRGGSGNQPQHF	TGTGCCAGCCGAGGGGGCTCGGGCAATCAGCCCCAGCATTTT
TRBV5-1	TRBJ1-1	TRBD1	.	CASFLGPGTVEAFF	TGCGCCAGCTTCCTGGGCCCCGGGACAGTTGAAGCTTTCTTT
TRBV5-4	TRBJ1-3	.	many	CASSLGGYSGNTIYF	TGTGCCAGCAGCTTGGGCGGGTACTCTGGAAACACCATATATTTT
TRBV7-2	TRBJ2-7	TRBD2	.	CASSLGSSGGYEQYF	TGTGCCAGCAGCTTAGGATCTAGCGGGGGCTACGAGCAGTACTTC
TRBV29-1	TRBJ1-2	.	once	CSTSGGSDGYTF	TGCAGCACCTCCGGGGGTAGTGATGGCTACACCTTC
TRBV15	TRBJ1-4	TRBD1	.	CATRTGGSSNEKLFF	TGTGCCACCCGGACAGGAGGGAGCTCTAATGAAAAACTGTTTTTT
TRBV18	TRBJ1-2	.	.	CASSPSGINYGYTF	TGTGCCAGCTCACCCTCGGGGATCAACTATGGCTACACCTTC
TRBV27	TRBJ1-4	.	.	CASSFLGGEKLFF	TGTGCCAGCAGTTTTTTGGGGGGTGAAAAACTGTTTTTT
TRBV9	TRBJ2-6	.	.	CASSVATWGAGANVLTF	TGTGCCAGCAGCGTAGCTACGTGGGGCGCCGGGGCCAACGTCCTGACTTTC
TRBV30	TRBJ2-3	TRBD2	.	CAWSRLAGVDTQYF	TGTGCCTGGAGTAGACTAGCGGGAGTAGATACGCAGTATTTT
TRBV7-9	TRBJ2-7	TRBD2	.	CASSPPGTSEGREQYF	TGTGCCAGCAGCCCCCCGGGCACTAGCGAGGGGCGGGAGCAGTACTTC
TRBV19	TRBJ1-2	TRBD1	.	CASSSHGTGRDGYTF	TGTGCCAGTAGTAGCCACGGGACAGGGAGGGATGGCTACACCTTC
TRBV2	TRBJ1-4	.	.	CASSDRSGEKLFF	TGTGCCAGCAGTGATCGGTCTGGTGAAAAACTGTTTTTT
TRBV30	TRBJ1-5	.	.	CAWIKGNQPQHF	TGTGCCTGGATCAAAGGCAATCAGCCCCAGCATTTT
TRBV28	TRBJ1-2	TRBD1	.	CASSPRQGGYYGYTF	TGTGCCAGCAGTCCCAGACAGGGGGGCTACTATGGCTACACCTTC
TRBV11-2	TRBJ2-2	.	few	CASSFARTDTGELFF	TGTGCCAGCAGCTTCGCCCGGACAGACACCGGGGAGCTGTTTTTT
TRBV7-9	TRBJ2-7	TRBD2	.	CASTGTSGSWYEQYF	TGTGCCAGCACCGGGACTAGCGGGAGTTGGTACGAGCAGTACTTC
TRBV2	TRBJ2-1	TRBD2	.	CASSTSGISSYNEQFF	TGTGCCAGCTCGACTAGCGGGATTAGCTCCTACAATGAGCAGTTCTTC
TRBV7-2	TRBJ2-3	TRBD1	.	CASSSGQGTDTQYF	TGTGCCAGCAGCTCGGGACAGGGCACAGATACGCAGTATTTT
TRBV7-2	TRBJ2-3	.	many	CASSLVEASLTDTQYF	TGTGCCAGCAGCTTAGTTGAGGCTAGTTTAACAGATACGCAGTATTTT
TRBV19	TRBJ2-2	TRBD1	.	CATGGRGHTGELFF	TGTGCCACTGGGGGCAGGGGGCACACCGGGGAGCTGTTTTTT
TRBV19	TRBJ1-2	.	.	CASSQEQTGNYGYTF	TGTGCCAGTAGTCAGGAACAGACGGGTAACTATGGCTACACCTTC
TRBV19	TRBJ1-1	.	.	CASRRTANTEAFF	TGTGCCAGTAGGAGGACAGCTAACACTGAAGCTTTCTTT
TRBV28	TRBJ2-1	TRBD2	many	CASDSGSYNEQFF	TGTGCCAGCGATAGCGGGAGCTACAATGAGCAGTTCTTC
TRBV4-2	TRBJ1-2	TRBD1	.	CASSQPGQGANYGYTF	TGTGCCAGCAGCCAACCCGGACAGGGGGCTAACTATGGCTACACCTTC
TRBV6-1	TRBJ1-2	.	.	CASSEGGGHYGYTF	TGTGCCAGCAGTGAAGGGGGAGGCCACTATGGCTACACCTTC
TRBV6-6	TRBJ2-5	TRBD2	.	CASSYSAGESETQYF	TGTGCCAGCAGTTACTCAGCGGGAGAGTCGGAGACCCAGTACTTC
TRBV19	TRBJ2-3	.	.	CASSIDYTDTQYF	TGTGCCAGTAGTATAGACTACACAGATACGCAGTATTTT
TRBV4-3	TRBJ2-3	.	.	CASSQESGETDTQYF	TGCGCCAGCAGCCAAGAATCGGGGGAAACAGATACGCAGTATTTT
TRBV13	TRBJ2-1	.	.	CASSLVPEAYNEQFF	TGTGCCAGCAGCTTAGTTCCAGAGGCCTACAATGAGCAGTTCTTC
TRBV7-2	TRBJ2-1	TRBD2	.	CASSLRVAGVPDNEQFF	TGTGCCAGCAGCTTAAGGGTAGCGGGAGTCCCCGACAATGAGCAGTTCTTC
TRBV7-9	TRBJ2-7	.	.	CASSLEEGPGKQYF	TGTGCCAGCAGCTTAGAGGAGGGACCGGGAAAGCAGTACTTC
TRBV7-9	TRBJ2-3	.	.	CASSLALAEADTQYF	TGTGCCAGCAGCTTAGCGCTAGCAGAGGCAGATACGCAGTATTTT
TRBV28	TRBJ1-1	.	.	CASSLSPDRNTEAFF	TGTGCCAGCAGTTTATCGCCGGACAGAAACACTGAAGCTTTCTTT
TRBV7-9	TRBJ2-7	.	few	CASSPPPGQVKSYEQYF	TGTGCCAGCAGCCCACCCCCAGGTCAGGTCAAGTCCTACGAGCAGTACTTC
TRBV5-4	TRBJ2-2	TRBD2	.	CASSLWTSGSNTGELFF	TGTGCCAGCAGCTTGTGGACTAGCGGATCGAACACCGGGGAGCTGTTTTTT
TRBV4-1	TRBJ1-1	.	.	CASRPGQLMNTEAFF	TGCGCCAGCAGACCCGGACAGTTGATGAACACTGAAGCTTTCTTT
TRBV9	TRBJ2-3	.	.	CASSVDSAVSTDTQYF	TGTGCCAGCAGCGTAGACAGTGCCGTTAGCACAGATACGCAGTATTTT